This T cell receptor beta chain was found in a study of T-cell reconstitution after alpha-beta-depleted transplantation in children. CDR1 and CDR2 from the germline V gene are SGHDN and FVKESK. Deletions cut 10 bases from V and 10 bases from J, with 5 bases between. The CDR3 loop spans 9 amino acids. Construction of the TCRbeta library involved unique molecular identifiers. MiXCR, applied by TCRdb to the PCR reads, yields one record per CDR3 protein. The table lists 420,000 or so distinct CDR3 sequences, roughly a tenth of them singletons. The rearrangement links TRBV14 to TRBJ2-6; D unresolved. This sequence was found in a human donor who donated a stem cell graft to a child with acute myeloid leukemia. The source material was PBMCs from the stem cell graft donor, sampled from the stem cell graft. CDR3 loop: CANYNVLTF. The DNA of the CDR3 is TGTGCCAATTATAACGTCCTGACTTTC.